This record concerns one T cell receptor (beta chain) sequence. Germline V gene data show CDR1 as MNHNS and CDR2 as SASEGT. J lost 0 bases, V lost 6 bases, and 11 bases had no gene match. The length of the CDR3 is 16 residues. This specimen belongs to a study of T cells in Graves' hyperthyroidism and ophthalmopathy. Amplification of TCR beta CDR3 regions was performed using RNA transcripts as template. With the HTBI primer set, the TCR CDR3 went through a first round of RT-PCR. TCRdb re-derived calls from the multiplex PCR reads in MiXCR, one entry per CDR3 protein. This table holds about 400,000 distinct CDR3 sequences, 15% found once.

V is TRBV6-1 and J is TRBJ2-7; TRBD1 agrees at 7 bases. The sequencing sample was made of blood. The TCR comes from a woman aged 25 to 39 with Graves' hyperthyroidism. CDR3 DNA sequence: TGTGCCAGCAGAACCCTAGGGGGCCAATACTCCTACGAGCAGTACTTC. The encoded protein is CASRTLGGQYSYEQYF.